Listed below are T cell receptor beta chains from one sample, sequenced in a study of molecular identifiers for immune sequencing clone quantification. TCRdb fed the PCR reads into MiXCR, producing one record per CDR3 protein. The repertoire holds about 630,000 distinct CDR3 sequences, approximately 24% seen once, with about 0.8% in the top ten. The sample comprised naive CD8+ T cells from blood, with Jurkat cell RNA spiked in. These TCRs come from a human donor in good health. Some libraries in this study had Jurkat cell RNA spiked in. Each CDR3 is given with its conserved first and last residue. D genes are given only for firm matches. Size is stated for part of the rows, as once, few or many counts, or as a class when the clone is expanded.

. | TRBD1 | TRBJ1-1 | TRBV27 | CASSNQGGNTEAFF | TGTGCCAGCAGTAACCAGGGGGGGAACACTGAAGCTTTCTTT
. | . | TRBJ1-1 | TRBV12-3/TRBV12-4 | CASSSGTRNTGAFF | TGTGCCAGCAGTTCGGGGACAAGAAACACTGGAGCTTTCTTT
. | TRBD1 | TRBJ2-1 | TRBV6-2/TRBV6-3 | CASSSEGANEQFF | TGTGCCAGCAGTTCCGAGGGGGCCAATGAGCAGTTCTTC
. | . | TRBJ1-2 | TRBV7-9 | CASSLGDTNYGYTF | TGTGCCAGCAGCTTAGGGGACACTAACTATGGCTACACCTTC
few | . | TRBJ1-5 | TRBV27 | CASSLSINQPQHF | TGTGCCAGCAGTTTATCGATTAATCAGCCCCAGCATTTT
few | . | TRBJ2-3 | TRBV27 | CASSLYTSTDTQYF | TGTGCCAGCAGTTTATATACTAGCACAGATACGCAGTATTTT
few | . | TRBJ1-3 | TRBV3-1 | CASSQDLGVGNTIYF | TGTGCCAGCAGCCAAGATCTAGGGGTGGGAAACACCATATATTTT
many | . | TRBJ1-4 | TRBV6-1 | CASSAWPATATNEKLFF | TGTGCCAGCAGTGCATGGCCAGCCACTGCAACTAATGAAAAACTGTTTTTT
. | . | TRBJ1-5 | TRBV20-1 | CSAREVYGISNQPRHF | TGCAGTGCTAGAGAGGTCTACGGAATCTCGAATCAGCCCCGGCATTTT
. | TRBD1 | TRBJ1-1 | TRBV20-1 | CSATADRGATEAFF | TGCAGTGCTACCGCGGACAGGGGCGCCACTGAAGCTTTCTTT